This T cell receptor beta chain was sequenced during a study of T cell repertoires in cytomegalovirus infection. About the study: CMV infection together with matching HLA type was indicated by public TCR beta signatures.

The V and J ends lost 10 bases and 2 bases, in that order; junction bases with no gene match: 10. The CDR3 is 15 amino acids. From germline, CDR1 is SNHLY and CDR2 FYNNEI. MiXCR, run by TCRdb on the reads, gives a single entry per CDR3 protein. The sample includes around 310,000 distinct CDR3 sequences, 17% seen only once; the top ten take around 12%. Study-wide results and limits: Cumulated frequencies of public TCR beta families served to identify carriers of CMV plus the relevant HLA. Across the ex vivo response, the dominant clonotypes were HLA-C-restricted CMV-specific TCR beta clonotypes.

Note on this clonotype: The antigen is unknown.

The source is a human donor in good health (CMV status not recorded). Some clones in this sample may be carry-over from other donors' samples. The chain is built from TRBV2 and TRBJ2-1; 8 nucleotides agree with TRBD2. The sample taken for sequencing was PBMCs. Written as DNA, the CDR3 is TGTGCCACCTGGGTAGCGGGGCCAACCTACAATGAGCAGTTCTTC. Amino acids: CATWVAGPTYNEQFF.